Listed here is a single T cell receptor (beta chain). Amplified material comprised TCR beta CDR3 regions derived from RNA transcripts. HTBI-primed RT-PCR formed the first round, and a multiplex PCR formed the second. TCRdb re-analysed the multiplex PCR reads in MiXCR, keeping a single row per CDR3 protein. The sample contains about 390,000 distinct CDR3 sequences, roughly 17% of which appear only once. The sample is drawn from a study of Graves' ophthalmopathy and Graves' hyperthyroidism. CDR1 is MNHEY, CDR2 SMNVEV, per germline (reference sequence). The CDR3 has 16 amino acids. The J segment lost 8 bases and the V segment lost 7 bases, leaving 19 bases of the junction unmatched. The authors enrolled newly diagnosed hyperthyroidism patients aged 18 to 65 with under 2 months' duration.

Sequences were obtained from peripheral blood. The sequence derives from an adult woman with stable Graves' hyperthyroidism. The chain links TRBV27 to TRBJ1-1; 7 positions agree with TRBD1. The CDR3 coding sequence is TGTGCCAGCATAGACGGAGCCAGTTTGGTAGGGGGCGAAGCTTTCTTT. Amino acids: CASIDGASLVGGEAFF.